The rows below give T cell receptor beta chains drawn from one sample of a study of T cell repertoires in cytomegalovirus infection. TCRdb re-called the reads with MiXCR, one entry per CDR3 protein. The sample lists around 500,000 distinct CDR3 sequences, about 44% seen once, with 43% in the top ten. For these receptors, no antigen is known. Sequenced here: cultured PBMCs, sampled from culture after CMV antigen stimulation. Receptor source: a human donor in good health (CMV status not recorded). Some clones in this sample may be carry-over from other donors' samples. CDR3s include the opening cysteine and the closing phenylalanine or tryptophan. Each record gives: J gene, D gene, V gene, clone size, CDR3 DNA, CDR3 protein. A D gene is named only where the DNA matches it firmly. Clone size is not always given. Where it is, it says once, few, many or a class for expanded clones.

J: TRBJ2-3
D: NA
V: TRBV11-2
size: NA
DNA: TGTGCCAGCAGCTTAATGAGGGAGTCAGATACGCAGTATTTT
CDR3: CASSLMRESDTQYF

J: TRBJ2-1
D: NA
V: TRBV19
size: few
DNA: TGTGCCAGTCAACCTCCAGGCGTGGGTAACAATGAGCAGTTCTTC
CDR3: CASQPPGVGNNEQFF

J: TRBJ2-2
D: TRBD2
V: TRBV12-3/TRBV12-4
size: NA
DNA: TGTGCCAGCAGACTAGCGGGGGGGGGTCCCGGGGAGCTGTTTTTT
CDR3: CASRLAGGGPGELFF

J: TRBJ2-3
D: TRBD2
V: TRBV7-8
size: NA
DNA: TGTGCCAGCAGCCCAACGACTAGCGGCCTCACAGATACGCAGTATTTT
CDR3: CASSPTTSGLTDTQYF

J: TRBJ2-7
D: NA
V: TRBV7-2
size: few
DNA: TGTGCCAGCAGCTTAGGGAGACTAGGAATTGAGCAGTACTTC
CDR3: CASSLGRLGIEQYF

J: TRBJ2-4
D: NA
V: TRBV7-6
size: NA
DNA: TGTGCCAGCAGCCCTAGGGGCCGGGCCAAAAACATTCAGTACTTC
CDR3: CASSPRGRAKNIQYF

J: TRBJ2-5
D: NA
V: TRBV4-1
size: NA
DNA: TGCGCCAGCAGCCAAGATCTCCAGGGAGAGACCCAGTACTTC
CDR3: CASSQDLQGETQYF

J: TRBJ2-1
D: NA
V: TRBV7-2
size: many
DNA: TGTGCCAGCAGCTTAGACAGCCGTTACAATGAGCAGTTCTTC
CDR3: CASSLDSRYNEQFF

J: TRBJ2-1
D: NA
V: TRBV10-3
size: NA
DNA: TGTGCCATCAGCAGCCCCGGGACTCTCTCCAATGAGCAGTTCTTC
CDR3: CAISSPGTLSNEQFF

J: TRBJ2-3
D: TRBD2
V: TRBV7-4
size: few
DNA: TGTGCCAGCAGCTTAGTAGGCGGGGGGGCCGCAGATACGCAGTATTTT
CDR3: CASSLVGGGAADTQYF

J: TRBJ2-7
D: TRBD1
V: TRBV7-2
size: few
DNA: TGTGCCAGCAGCTTAGTAGAGGGGGCAGGGCCCCTCTCCTACGAGCAGTACTTC
CDR3: CASSLVEGAGPLSYEQYF

J: TRBJ2-1
D: NA
V: TRBV6-2/TRBV6-3
size: NA
DNA: TGTGCCAGCTTTGGGGGCGGCCGTTTCTCCTACAATGAGCAGTTCTTC
CDR3: CASFGGGRFSYNEQFF

J: TRBJ2-1
D: NA
V: TRBV7-2
size: many
DNA: TGTGCCAGCAGCTCCCTTTCGGGTGACGCACTGCAGTTCTTC
CDR3: CASSSLSGDALQFF

J: TRBJ1-5
D: TRBD1
V: TRBV19
size: NA
DNA: TGTGCCAGTAGTAAGGGACAGAATAGCAATCAGCCCCAGCATTTT
CDR3: CASSKGQNSNQPQHF

J: TRBJ2-7
D: NA
V: TRBV20-1
size: NA
DNA: TGCAGTGCTAGTTCCGGGACCGAACCCTACGAGCAGTACTTC
CDR3: CSASSGTEPYEQYF

J: TRBJ1-4
D: NA
V: TRBV28
size: NA
DNA: TGTGCCAGCAGTTCACTGACGGGGGGGGGGGAAAAACTGTTTTTT
CDR3: CASSSLTGGGEKLFF

J: TRBJ2-3
D: TRBD2
V: TRBV20-1
size: NA
DNA: TGCAGTGCTAGAATGGCTAGCGGAGGAAGTTGGAACACAGATACGCAGTATTTT
CDR3: CSARMASGGSWNTDTQYF

J: TRBJ2-3
D: NA
V: TRBV4-3
size: NA
DNA: TGCGCCAGCAGCCAAGCCCCAAGAACTAGCACAGATACGCAGTATTTT
CDR3: CASSQAPRTSTDTQYF

J: TRBJ2-3
D: TRBD2
V: TRBV11-2
size: few
DNA: TGTGCCAGCAGCTTGAACTACGGGAGGGTTAATACGCAGTATTTT
CDR3: CASSLNYGRVNTQYF

J: TRBJ2-1
D: TRBD2
V: TRBV7-2
size: many
DNA: TGTGCCAGCAGCCTGACTAGCGGGGGGAGCAATGAGCAGTTCTTC
CDR3: CASSLTSGGSNEQFF

J: TRBJ2-7
D: NA
V: TRBV20-1
size: NA
DNA: TGCAGTGCTAGAGATCCCCTATACGAGCAGTACTTC
CDR3: CSARDPLYEQYF

J: TRBJ2-4
D: NA
V: TRBV18
size: few
DNA: TGTGCCAGCTCACCGCCCAGGTCAATAGCCAAAAACATTCAGTACTTC
CDR3: CASSPPRSIAKNIQYF

J: TRBJ2-2
D: NA
V: TRBV7-2
size: NA
DNA: TGTGCCAGCAGGTGGCAAACTACGAACACCGGGGAGCTGTTTTTT
CDR3: CASRWQTTNTGELFF

J: TRBJ2-1
D: NA
V: TRBV12-3/TRBV12-4
size: few
DNA: TGTGCCAGCAGCCCTAGGGACTCCCCGTACAATGAGCAGTTCTTC
CDR3: CASSPRDSPYNEQFF

J: TRBJ2-5
D: NA
V: TRBV4-2
size: NA
DNA: TGTGCCAGCAGCCAAGGTACCAATCAAGCGACCCAGTACTTC
CDR3: CASSQGTNQATQYF

J: TRBJ1-2
D: NA
V: TRBV7-2
size: many
DNA: TGTGCCAGCAGCTTAGGTGCCAGAGCTAACTATGGCTACACCTTC
CDR3: CASSLGARANYGYTF

J: TRBJ1-6
D: NA
V: TRBV20-1
size: NA
DNA: TGCAGTGCTAGCTCCGGACAGCACTATTCCTCGTCACCCCTCCACTTT
CDR3: CSASSGQHYSSSPLHF

J: TRBJ2-5
D: NA
V: TRBV11-2
size: NA
DNA: TGTGCCAGCAGCCCAGATGTCACAGCTCAAGAGACCCAGTACTTC
CDR3: CASSPDVTAQETQYF

J: TRBJ2-3
D: TRBD2
V: TRBV7-2
size: few
DNA: TGTGCCAGCAGCTTAGGGCGCGGGAGGGCCCGGGCAGATACGCAGTATTTT
CDR3: CASSLGRGRARADTQYF

J: TRBJ2-3
D: NA
V: TRBV7-2
size: few
DNA: TGTGCCAGCAGCTTAGCGGCCCAGACGCAGTATTTT
CDR3: CASSLAAQTQYF

J: TRBJ2-1
D: TRBD2
V: TRBV10-3
size: few
DNA: TGTGCCATCAGGGTTGGGGCGGGGGACGCAGGGGAGCAGTTCTTC
CDR3: CAIRVGAGDAGEQFF

J: TRBJ2-7
D: NA
V: TRBV28
size: NA
DNA: TGTGCCAGCAGCCATTCTTGGGGAATCTACGAGCAGTACTTC
CDR3: CASSHSWGIYEQYF

J: TRBJ1-4
D: TRBD1
V: TRBV7-6
size: once
DNA: TGTGCCAGCAGCCCACAGGGGGTTGTGATTGAAAAACTGTTTTTT
CDR3: CASSPQGVVIEKLFF

J: TRBJ2-7
D: NA
V: TRBV7-6
size: NA
DNA: TGTGCCAGCAGCTCACTGCCCGAGACCGCCGTTGAGCAGTACTTC
CDR3: CASSSLPETAVEQYF

J: TRBJ2-7
D: NA
V: TRBV10-3
size: NA
DNA: TGTGCCATCAGTGAAGCCAGGGACGAGCAGTACTTC
CDR3: CAISEARDEQYF

J: TRBJ2-5
D: NA
V: TRBV7-6
size: NA
DNA: TGTGCCAGCAGCCTATCGAGCACCAACAGGTACCAAGAGACCCAGTACTTC
CDR3: CASSLSSTNRYQETQYF

J: TRBJ1-2
D: TRBD1
V: TRBV7-2
size: NA
DNA: TGTGCCAGCAGCCGTCCGGACAGGGTCTATGGCTACACCTTC
CDR3: CASSRPDRVYGYTF

J: TRBJ2-2
D: TRBD1
V: TRBV7-2
size: NA
DNA: TGTGCCAGCAGCTTAGGGACAGGGATGGGCGGGGAGCTGTTTTTT
CDR3: CASSLGTGMGGELFF

J: TRBJ1-4
D: NA
V: TRBV6-1
size: NA
DNA: TGTGCCAGCAGTCCTTCCGTTAGTAATGAAAAACTGTTTTTT
CDR3: CASSPSVSNEKLFF

J: TRBJ1-1
D: NA
V: TRBV12-3/TRBV12-4
size: NA
DNA: TGTGCCAGCAGTACTGCGGGGCACCGCACTGAAGCTTTCTTT
CDR3: CASSTAGHRTEAFF

J: TRBJ1-1
D: TRBD1
V: TRBV7-9
size: few
DNA: TGTGCCAGCAGCTTAGGGGGACAGGGGGCTTGGACTGAAGCTTTCTTT
CDR3: CASSLGGQGAWTEAFF

J: TRBJ2-3
D: TRBD2
V: TRBV7-6
size: few
DNA: TGTGCCAGCCGGGGGGGTCGCTACACAGATACGCAGTATTTT
CDR3: CASRGGRYTDTQYF

J: TRBJ2-5
D: NA
V: TRBV12-5
size: NA
DNA: TGTGCTAGTGCCCCCGGAGGTGGTGTGACCCAGTACTTC
CDR3: CASAPGGGVTQYF

J: TRBJ1-1
D: NA
V: TRBV7-9
size: NA
DNA: TGTGCCAGCAGCTTACCGTTGGGTTTTGAGGTGGGGGAAGCTTTCTTT
CDR3: CASSLPLGFEVGEAFF

J: TRBJ2-1
D: TRBD2
V: TRBV19
size: NA
DNA: TGTGCCAGTAGTGTGGGGACTAGCGGCTCCTACAATGAGCAGTTCTTC
CDR3: CASSVGTSGSYNEQFF

J: TRBJ2-5
D: NA
V: TRBV7-2
size: NA
DNA: TGTGCCAGCAGCTTTCTATTTCAAGAGACCCAGTACTTC
CDR3: CASSFLFQETQYF